This T cell receptor beta chain was obtained from a study of blood T cell repertoires in COVID-19. Measured with immunoSEQ multiplex PCR; TCRdb has only the in-frame clones, and not every one. The sample includes about 200,000 clones, about 84% of them seen just once. Clinical history as reported by participants underpinned cohort assignment. After removal of 0 bases from V and 10 bases from J, the junction contained 12 bases not matched to a gene. Germline CDR1 reads LGHDT; CDR2 reads YNNKEL (reference sequence). The CDR3 extends over 17 amino acids. This receptor was obtained from a woman between 35 and 50 years old with acute COVID-19. Sequencing was performed on PBMCs or T cells enriched from blood (not recorded which). This chain links TRBV3-1 (or the pseudogene TRBV3-2) with TRBJ1-6; 7 positions agree with TRBD1. The CDR3 here is CASSQDKAGGSGSPLHF. The CDR3 bases are TGTGCCAGCAGCCAAGATAAGGCAGGGGGGTCAGGGTCACCCCTCCACTTT.